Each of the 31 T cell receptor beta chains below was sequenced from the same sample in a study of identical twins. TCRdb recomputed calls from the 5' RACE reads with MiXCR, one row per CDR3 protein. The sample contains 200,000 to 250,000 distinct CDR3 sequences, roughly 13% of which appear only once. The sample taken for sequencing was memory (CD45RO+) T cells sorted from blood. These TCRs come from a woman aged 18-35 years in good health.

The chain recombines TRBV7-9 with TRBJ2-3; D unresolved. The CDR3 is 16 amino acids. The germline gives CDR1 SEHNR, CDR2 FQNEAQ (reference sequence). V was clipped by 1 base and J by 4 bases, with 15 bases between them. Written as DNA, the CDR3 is TGTGCCAGCAGCTTAGGGTTTAATGGATTGGCAGATACGCAGTATTTT. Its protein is CASSLGFNGLADTQYF.

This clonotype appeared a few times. CDR3: CASSYSAGDYEQYF. The CDR3, as DNA: TGTGCCAGCAGTTACTCGGCAGGGGACTACGAGCAGTACTTC. The chain is built from TRBV6-5 and TRBJ2-7; D may be TRBD1 (6 bases). The CDR3 is 14 residues long. Germline loops: CDR1 MNHEY, CDR2 SVGAGI. Trimming took 0 bases from V and 3 from J, leaving 9 bases between them.

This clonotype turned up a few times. CDR3 protein: CASRPGASYNEQFF. DNA of the CDR3: TGTGCCAGCAGACCCGGGGCCTCCTACAATGAGCAGTTCTTC. The chain is built from TRBV2 and TRBJ2-1, with D perhaps given as TRBD1 or TRBD2 (5 bases each). Germline CDR1 reads SNHLY; CDR2 reads FYNNEI. Trimming shortened V by 6 bases and J by 0 bases, and 9 bases separated the two germline ends. This CDR3 contains 14 residues.

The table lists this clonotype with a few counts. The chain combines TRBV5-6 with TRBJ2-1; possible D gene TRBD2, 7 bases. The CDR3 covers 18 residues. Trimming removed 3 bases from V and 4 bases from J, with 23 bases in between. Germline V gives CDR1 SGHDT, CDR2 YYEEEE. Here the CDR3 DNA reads TGTGCCAGCAGCTGGGGGGGGGTGGGACATACCCTATACAATGAGCAGTTCTTC. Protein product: CASSWGGVGHTLYNEQFF.

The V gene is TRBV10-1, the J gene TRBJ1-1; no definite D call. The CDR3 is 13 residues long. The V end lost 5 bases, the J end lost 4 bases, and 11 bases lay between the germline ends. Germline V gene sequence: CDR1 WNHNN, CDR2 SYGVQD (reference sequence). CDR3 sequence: CASSPDLGTEAFF. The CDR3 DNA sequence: TGCGCCAGCAGTCCCGACCTCGGCACTGAAGCTTTCTTT.

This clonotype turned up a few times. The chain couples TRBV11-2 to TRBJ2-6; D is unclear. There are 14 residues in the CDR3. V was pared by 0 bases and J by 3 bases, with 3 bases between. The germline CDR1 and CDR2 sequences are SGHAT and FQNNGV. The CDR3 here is CASSLDIGANVLTF. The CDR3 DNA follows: TGTGCCAGCAGCTTAGATATTGGGGCCAACGTCCTGACTTTC.

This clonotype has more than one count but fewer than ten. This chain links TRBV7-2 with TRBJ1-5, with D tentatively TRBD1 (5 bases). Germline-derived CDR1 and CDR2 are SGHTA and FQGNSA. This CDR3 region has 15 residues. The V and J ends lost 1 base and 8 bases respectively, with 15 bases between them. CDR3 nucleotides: TGTGCCAGCAGCTTAGAATGGAGGGGTTGGGAGCCCCAGCATTTT. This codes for CASSLEWRGWEPQHF.

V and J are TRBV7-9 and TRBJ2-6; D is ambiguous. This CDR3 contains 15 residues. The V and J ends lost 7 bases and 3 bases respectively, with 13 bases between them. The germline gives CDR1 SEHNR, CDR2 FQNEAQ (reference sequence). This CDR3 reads CASNTETYGANVLTF. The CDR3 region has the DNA TGTGCCAGCAACACGGAGACCTATGGGGCCAACGTCCTGACTTTC.

CDR3 residues: CASSLRQGSQETQYF. The CDR3 coding sequence is TGTGCCAGCAGCCTTCGACAGGGAAGCCAAGAGACCCAGTACTTC. The chain combines TRBV7-9 with TRBJ2-5, with 7 bases that match TRBD1. Per the germline V gene, CDR1 is SEHNR and CDR2 is FQNEAQ (reference sequence). Trimming removed 5 bases from V and 1 base from J; junction bases left unmatched: 7. This CDR3 comprises 15 residues.

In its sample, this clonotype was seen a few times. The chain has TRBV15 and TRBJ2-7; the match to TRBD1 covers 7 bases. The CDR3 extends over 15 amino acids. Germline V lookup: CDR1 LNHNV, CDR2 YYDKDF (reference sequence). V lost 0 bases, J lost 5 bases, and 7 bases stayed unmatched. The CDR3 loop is CATSRDLSGGDEQYF. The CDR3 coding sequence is TGTGCCACCAGCAGAGATTTATCAGGGGGAGACGAGCAGTACTTC.

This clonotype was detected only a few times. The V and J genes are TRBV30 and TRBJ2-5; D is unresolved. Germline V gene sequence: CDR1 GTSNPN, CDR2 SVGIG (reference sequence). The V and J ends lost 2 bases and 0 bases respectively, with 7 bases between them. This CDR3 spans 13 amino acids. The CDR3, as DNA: TGTGCCTGGAGTCGACAACACCAAGAGACCCAGTACTTC. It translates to CAWSRQHQETQYF.

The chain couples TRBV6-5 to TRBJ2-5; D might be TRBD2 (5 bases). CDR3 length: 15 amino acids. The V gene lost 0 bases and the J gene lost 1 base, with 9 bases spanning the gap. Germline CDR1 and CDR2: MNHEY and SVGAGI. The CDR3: CASSYSITSQETQYF. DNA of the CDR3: TGTGCCAGCAGTTACTCTATCACTAGCCAAGAGACCCAGTACTTC.

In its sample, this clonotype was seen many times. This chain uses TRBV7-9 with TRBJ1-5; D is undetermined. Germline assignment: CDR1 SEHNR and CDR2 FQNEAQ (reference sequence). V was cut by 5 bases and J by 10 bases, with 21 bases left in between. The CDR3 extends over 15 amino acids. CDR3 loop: CASSPTEGEISPQHF. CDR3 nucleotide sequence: TGTGCCAGCAGCCCTACTGAGGGTGAGATCAGCCCCCAGCATTTT.

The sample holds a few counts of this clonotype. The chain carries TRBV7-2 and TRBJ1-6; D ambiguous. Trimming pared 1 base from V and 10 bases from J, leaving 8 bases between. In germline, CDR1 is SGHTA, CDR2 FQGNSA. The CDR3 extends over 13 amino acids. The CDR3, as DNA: TGTGCCAGCAGCTTAGGTCCAGACTCACCCCTCCACTTT. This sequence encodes CASSLGPDSPLHF.

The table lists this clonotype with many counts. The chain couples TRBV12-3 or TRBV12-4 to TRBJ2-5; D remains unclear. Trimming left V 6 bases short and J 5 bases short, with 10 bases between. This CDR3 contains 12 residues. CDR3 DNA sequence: TGTGCCAGCAGGTGGGGATCGGAGACCCAGTACTTC. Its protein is CASRWGSETQYF.

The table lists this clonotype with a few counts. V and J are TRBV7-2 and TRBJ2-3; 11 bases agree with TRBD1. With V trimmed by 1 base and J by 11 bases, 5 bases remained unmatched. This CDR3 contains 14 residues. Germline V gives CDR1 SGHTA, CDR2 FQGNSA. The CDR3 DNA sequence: TGTGCCAGCAGCTTAGGTAGCGGGACAGGGGGGCAGTATTTT. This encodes CASSLGSGTGGQYF.

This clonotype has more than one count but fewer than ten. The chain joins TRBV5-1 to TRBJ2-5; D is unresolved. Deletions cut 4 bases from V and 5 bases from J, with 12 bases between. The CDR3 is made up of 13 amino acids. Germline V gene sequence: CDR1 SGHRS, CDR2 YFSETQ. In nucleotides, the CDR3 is TGCGCCAGCAGCCGTGGGTGGGGTGAGACCCAGTACTTC. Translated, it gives CASSRGWGETQYF.

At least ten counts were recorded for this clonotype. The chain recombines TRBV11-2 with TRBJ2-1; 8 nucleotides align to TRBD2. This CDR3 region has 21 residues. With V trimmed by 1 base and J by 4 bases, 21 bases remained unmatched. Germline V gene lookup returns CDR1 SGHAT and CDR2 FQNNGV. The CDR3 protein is CASSLVSKAGGLLGAYNEQFF. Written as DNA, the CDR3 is TGTGCCAGCAGCTTAGTTTCTAAGGCGGGAGGCCTATTGGGGGCATACAATGAGCAGTTCTTC.

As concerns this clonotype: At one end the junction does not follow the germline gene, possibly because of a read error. CDR3 nucleotides: TGTGCCTGCAGCATATGGACAGGGTCGGGCAATGAGCAGTTCTTC. Its protein product is CACSIWTGSGNEQFF. V usage is TRBV3-1 and J usage is TRBJ2-1; 8 bases agree with TRBD1. The CDR3 length is 15 residues. Germline values: CDR1 LGHDT, CDR2 YNNKEL (reference sequence).

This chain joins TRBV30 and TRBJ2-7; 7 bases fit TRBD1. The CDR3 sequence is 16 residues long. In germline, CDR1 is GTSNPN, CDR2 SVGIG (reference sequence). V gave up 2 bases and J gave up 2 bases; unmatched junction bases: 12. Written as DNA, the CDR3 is TGTGCCTGGAGTTCCTCTCCCGGGACAGTAGCCTACGAGCAGTACTTC. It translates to CAWSSSPGTVAYEQYF.

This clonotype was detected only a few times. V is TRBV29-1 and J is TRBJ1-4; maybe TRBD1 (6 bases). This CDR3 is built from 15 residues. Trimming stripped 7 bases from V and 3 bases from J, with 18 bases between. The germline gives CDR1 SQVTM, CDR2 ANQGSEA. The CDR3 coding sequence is TGCAGCGCCCGGGGAGGACAGTCCTCTAATGAAAAACTGTTTTTT. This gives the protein CSARGGQSSNEKLFF.

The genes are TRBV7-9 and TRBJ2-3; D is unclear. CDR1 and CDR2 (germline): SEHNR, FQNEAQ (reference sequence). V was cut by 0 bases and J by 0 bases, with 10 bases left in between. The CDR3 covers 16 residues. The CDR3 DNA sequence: TGTGCCAGCAGCTTAGCTGGCCGGCGGAGCACAGATACGCAGTATTTT. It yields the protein CASSLAGRRSTDTQYF.

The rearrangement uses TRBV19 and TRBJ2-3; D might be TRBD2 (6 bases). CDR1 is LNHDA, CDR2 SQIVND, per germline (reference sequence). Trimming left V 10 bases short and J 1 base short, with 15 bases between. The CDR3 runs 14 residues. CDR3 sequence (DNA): TGTGCCACCCAACGGGAGCCCGGCACAGATACGCAGTATTTT. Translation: CATQREPGTDTQYF.

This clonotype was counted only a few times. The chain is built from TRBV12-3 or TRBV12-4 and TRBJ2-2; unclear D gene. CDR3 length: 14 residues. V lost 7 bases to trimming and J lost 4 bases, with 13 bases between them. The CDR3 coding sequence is TGTGCCAGCACCCGGGTCAGTGGCACCGGGGAGCTGTTTTTT. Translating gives CASTRVSGTGELFF.

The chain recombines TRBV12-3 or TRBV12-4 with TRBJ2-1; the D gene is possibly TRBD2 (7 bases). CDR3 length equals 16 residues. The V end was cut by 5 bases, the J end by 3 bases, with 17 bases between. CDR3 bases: TGTGCCAGCAGTCCCTCTAAGGGGGGGGACTACAATGAGCAGTTCTTC. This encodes CASSPSKGGDYNEQFF.

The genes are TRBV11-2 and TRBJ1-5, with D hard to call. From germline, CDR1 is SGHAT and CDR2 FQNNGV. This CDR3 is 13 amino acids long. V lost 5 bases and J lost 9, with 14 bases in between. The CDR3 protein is CASSPIVKGPQHF. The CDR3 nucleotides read TGTGCCAGCAGCCCGATCGTAAAGGGGCCCCAGCATTTT.

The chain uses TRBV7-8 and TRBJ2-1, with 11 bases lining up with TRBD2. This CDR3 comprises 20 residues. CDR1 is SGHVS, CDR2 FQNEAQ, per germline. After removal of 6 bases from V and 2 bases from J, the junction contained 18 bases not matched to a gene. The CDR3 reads CASRLATSGKHGGPYNEQFF. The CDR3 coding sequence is TGTGCCAGCAGGCTCGCGACTAGCGGGAAGCATGGCGGACCCTACAATGAGCAGTTCTTC.

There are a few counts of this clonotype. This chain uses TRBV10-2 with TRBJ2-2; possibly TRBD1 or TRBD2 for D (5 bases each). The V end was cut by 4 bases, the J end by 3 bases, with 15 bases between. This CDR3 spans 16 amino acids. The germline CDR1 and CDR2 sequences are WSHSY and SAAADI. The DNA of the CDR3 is TGCGCCAGCAGTGGACGGGGACCAGTTGACACCGGGGAGCTGTTTTTT. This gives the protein CASSGRGPVDTGELFF.

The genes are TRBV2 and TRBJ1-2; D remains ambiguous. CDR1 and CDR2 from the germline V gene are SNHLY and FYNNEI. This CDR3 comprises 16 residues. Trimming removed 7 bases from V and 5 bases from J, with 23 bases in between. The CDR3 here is CASTHPDGSLLYGYTF. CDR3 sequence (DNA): TGTGCCAGCACCCACCCGGACGGCTCCCTTCTTTATGGCTACACCTTC.

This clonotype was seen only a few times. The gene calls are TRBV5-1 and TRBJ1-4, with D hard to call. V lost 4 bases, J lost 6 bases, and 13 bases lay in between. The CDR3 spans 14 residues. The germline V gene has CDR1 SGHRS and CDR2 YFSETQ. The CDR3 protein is CASSLMGSDEKLFF. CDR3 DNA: TGCGCCAGCAGCCTGATGGGGTCTGATGAAAAACTGTTTTTT.

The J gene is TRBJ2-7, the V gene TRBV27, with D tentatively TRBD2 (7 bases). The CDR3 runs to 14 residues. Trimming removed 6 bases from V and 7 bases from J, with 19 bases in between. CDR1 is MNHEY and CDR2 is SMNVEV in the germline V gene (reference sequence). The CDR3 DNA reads TGTGCCAGCAGAGTCGGACAGTGGGGGGGGGAGCAGTACTTC. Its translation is CASRVGQWGGEQYF.